The rows below give T cell receptor beta chains drawn from one sample of a study of blood T cell repertoires in COVID-19. Clones were read by immunoSEQ multiplex PCR, and TCRdb kept only the in-frame ones, dropping some. Of 130,000 to 150,000 clones in the sample, around 80% were seen once. Sequenced sample: peripheral blood. These receptors all stem from a human donor in a cohort sampled during active COVID-19. CDR3s include the opening cysteine and the closing phenylalanine or tryptophan. The order of the fields is clone size, D gene, V gene, J gene, CDR3 DNA, CDR3 protein. A D gene is named only where the DNA matches it firmly. Expanded clones are given a class, and other clones once, few, many or no size at all.

>-|-|TRBV19|TRBJ1-4
TGTGCCAGTAGTATAGGCGGCAGCGCAACTAATGAAAAACTGTTTTTT
CASSIGGSATNEKLFF
>once|-|TRBV5-5|TRBJ2-7
TGTGCCAGCAGCCCGGCAGGGCAGGGTCCCTACGAGCAGTACTTC
CASSPAGQGPYEQYF
>-|TRBD2|TRBV4-2|TRBJ2-1
TGTGCCAGCAGCCCTTGGACTAGAAGCTCCTACAATGAGCAGTTCTTC
CASSPWTRSSYNEQFF
>-|-|TRBV27|TRBJ2-7
TGTGCCAGCAGTGTCTCAGGCCCTTACGAGCAGTACTTC
CASSVSGPYEQYF
>-|-|TRBV6-1|TRBJ1-2
TGTGCCAGCAGTGAAGCGTTCCCAGGAAAGTATGGCTACACCTTC
CASSEAFPGKYGYTF
>once|TRBD1|TRBV3-1/TRBV3-2|TRBJ2-2
TGTGCCAGCAGCCAAGAGGTACAGGGGGCGACCGGGGAGCTGTTTTTT
CASSQEVQGATGELFF
>-|-|TRBV4-1|TRBJ1-1
TGCGCCAGCAGCCACCCACAGGGCACGACTGAAGCTTTCTTT
CASSHPQGTTEAFF
>few|-|TRBV6-5|TRBJ1-1
TGTGCCAGCAGGGCGCAGGCCAGGAACACTGAAGCTTTCTTT
CASRAQARNTEAFF
>-|-|TRBV5-1|TRBJ2-7
TGCGCCAGCAGCTCGTCCTACGAGCAGTACTTC
CASSSSYEQYF
>-|TRBD1|TRBV10-2|TRBJ2-7
TGCGCCAGCAGTGTTACAGGGGGTAACGAGCAGTACTTC
CASSVTGGNEQYF
>-|-|TRBV27|TRBJ2-2
TGTGCCAGTACTGCGGCGGGGACAGCTAACACCGGGGAGCTGTTTTTT
CASTAAGTANTGELFF
>-|-|TRBV5-4|TRBJ2-7
TGTGCCAGCAGCTTGGTAGGGGGCTACGAGCAGTACTTC
CASSLVGGYEQYF
>-|-|TRBV4-3|TRBJ2-2
TGCGCCAGCAGCCAGGGGGGCGACAGGGCGGCCGGGGAGCTGTTTTTT
CASSQGGDRAAGELFF
>-|TRBD2|TRBV4-2|TRBJ2-7
TGTGCCAGCAGCCAAGATCGTAGCGGGGGGCTAACCTACGAGCAGTACTTC
CASSQDRSGGLTYEQYF
>-|TRBD2|TRBV6-5|TRBJ2-2
TGTGCCAGCAGTCGGGAGGGTGGCACCGGGGAGCTGTTTTTT
CASSREGGTGELFF
>-|TRBD1|TRBV28|TRBJ1-2
TGTGCCAGCAGTTCAAGACAGGGGGTGAGGGACTATGGCTACACCTTC
CASSSRQGVRDYGYTF
>many|-|TRBV6-2/TRBV6-3|TRBJ1-4
TGTGCCAGCAGTTACTCCACCCGGGAAAAACTGTTTTTT
CASSYSTREKLFF
>-|-|TRBV28|TRBJ1-5
TGTGCCAGCAGCCTGGGGGGGGGAGGGCGTCAGCCCCAGCATTTT
CASSLGGGGRQPQHF
>-|TRBD1|TRBV6-2/TRBV6-3|TRBJ1-5
TGTGCCAGCAGTTACGAGACAGGGACCGGGTGGCCCCAGCATTTT
CASSYETGTGWPQHF
>-|-|TRBV30|TRBJ1-1
TGTGCCTGGAGGTCGGGGTCCGTGGCTTTCTTT
CAWRSGSVAFF
>-|-|TRBV7-8|TRBJ1-2
TGTGCCAGCAGCTTACAGGGGAGCGTCACTAACTATGGCTACACCTTC
CASSLQGSVTNYGYTF
>-|-|TRBV6-6|TRBJ1-5
TGTGCCAGCAGTTCCGGGGGGAGGGCTCAGCCCCAGCATTTT
CASSSGGRAQPQHF
>once|-|TRBV7-2|TRBJ1-1
TGTGCCAGCAGCTTGAGCAACACTGAAGCTTTCTTT
CASSLSNTEAFF
>-|-|TRBV11-3|TRBJ2-5
TGTGCCAGCAGCTTAGGGGGGACTTCTATGGAGACCCAGTACTTC
CASSLGGTSMETQYF